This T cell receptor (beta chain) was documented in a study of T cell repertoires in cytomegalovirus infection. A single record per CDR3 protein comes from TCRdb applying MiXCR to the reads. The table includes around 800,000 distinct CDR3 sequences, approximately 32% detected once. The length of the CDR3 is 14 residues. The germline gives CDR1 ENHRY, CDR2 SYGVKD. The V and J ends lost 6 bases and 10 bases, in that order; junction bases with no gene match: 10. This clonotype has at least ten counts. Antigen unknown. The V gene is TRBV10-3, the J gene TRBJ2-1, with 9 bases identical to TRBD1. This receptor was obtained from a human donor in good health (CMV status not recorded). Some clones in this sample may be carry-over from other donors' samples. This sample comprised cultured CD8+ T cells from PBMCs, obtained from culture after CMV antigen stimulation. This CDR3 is CAISQTQGAKEQFF. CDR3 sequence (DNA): TGTGCCATCAGCCAAACACAGGGGGCGAAAGAGCAGTTCTTC.